This T cell receptor (beta chain) came from a study of response to subunit inactivated influenza vaccine. This clonotype was counted only a few times. Its antigen remains unknown. TCRdb fed the RT-PCR reads into MiXCR, producing one record per CDR3 protein. The data hold 150,000 or so distinct CDR3 sequences, with roughly a tenth observed a single time. The CDR3 contains 20 residues. V dropped 0 bases and J dropped 3; count of bases not matched to a gene: 13. CDR1 is LGHNA, CDR2 YSLEER, per germline. Whole-study results and caveats: Only a handful of new T cells, the authors suggested, are recruited with each seasonal influenza vaccination.

Sample: non-naive T cells sorted from PBMCs, taken about 40 days after vaccination. This sequence joins TRBV4-3 and TRBJ2-1; 11 bases agree with TRBD2. The TCR was taken from a man aged 45-60 years who received an inactivated influenza vaccine. The CDR3 loop is CASSQDLWSSGGAIYNEQFF. The CDR3 coding sequence is TGCGCCAGCAGCCAAGATCTATGGAGTAGCGGGGGGGCCATCTACAATGAGCAGTTCTTC.